This TCR beta chain derives from a study of blood T cell repertoires in COVID-19. Turning to the study itself: Acute-phase and convalescent COVID-19 samples originated in the United States, Italy and Spain. In each case, the material was cDNA or gDNA derived from T cells, B-cell-depleted T cells, or PBMCs.

Authors' data handling: How many nucleated cells were present was estimated from reference gene primer amplification. Method: immunoSEQ multiplex PCR; TCRdb's copy keeps in-frame clones and lacks some. V, J and clone size are taken as reported in that table, and D and trimming were inferred from the DNA itself. The sample lists a few hundred thousand clones; 88% were seen once. The germline gives CDR1 SGHTA, CDR2 FQGNSA. This CDR3 is built from 14 residues. The V and J ends lost 1 base and 3 bases respectively, with 9 bases between them. The sequenced material came from peripheral blood. This receptor was taken from a man aged 65 to 79 with acute or convalescent COVID-19. The chain uses TRBV7-2 and TRBJ1-1; D not certain. CDR3 protein: CASSLVGRYTEAFF. DNA of the CDR3: TGTGCCAGCAGCTTAGTCGGCAGGTACACTGAAGCTTTCTTT.